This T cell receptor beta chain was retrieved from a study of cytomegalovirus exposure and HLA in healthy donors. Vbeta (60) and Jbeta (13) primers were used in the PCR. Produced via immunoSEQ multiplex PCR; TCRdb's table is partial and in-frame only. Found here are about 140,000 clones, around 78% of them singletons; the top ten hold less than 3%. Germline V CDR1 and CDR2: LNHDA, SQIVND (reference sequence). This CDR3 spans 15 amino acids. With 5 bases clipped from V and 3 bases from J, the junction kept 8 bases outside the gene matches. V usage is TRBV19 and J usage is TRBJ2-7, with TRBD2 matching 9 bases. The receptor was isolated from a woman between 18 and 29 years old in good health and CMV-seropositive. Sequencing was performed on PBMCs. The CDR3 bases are TGTGCCAGTAGTTTCCTAGCGGGGACACGCTACGAGCAGTACTTC. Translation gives CASSFLAGTRYEQYF.